The clone carrying this TCR beta chain was seen a few times. A read error may produce the germline difference seen at one junction end. The sample is drawn from a study of neurological immune-mediated disorders. TCRdb used MiXCR to reprocess the 5' RACE reads, holding one entry per CDR3 protein. The sample lists 55,000 to 75,000 distinct CDR3 sequences; approximately 5.3% were seen once. CDR1 is SQVTM and CDR2 is ANQGSEA in the germline V gene. CDR3 length: 12 residues. This receptor was identified in a human donor with multiple sclerosis. The donor label of this sample is uncertain. The chain combines TRBV29-1 with TRBJ2-1, with D perhaps given as TRBD1 or TRBD2 (8 bases each). Source material: PBMCs. The CDR3 loop reads CSIDRGLGVWFF. CDR3 nucleotides: TGCAGCATTGACAGGGGACTAGGAGTTTGGTTCTTC.